This T cell receptor (beta chain) was identified in a study of blood T cell repertoires in COVID-19. The CDR3 is 12 residues long. Germline CDR1 MDHEN, CDR2 SYDVKM. The V end lost 5 bases, the J end lost 9 bases, and 11 bases lay between the germline ends. Assay: immunoSEQ multiplex PCR; the TCRdb copy retains only in-frame clones and omits some. The table includes about 380,000 clones, 85% detected once. This chain connects TRBV28 to TRBJ2-1, with D uncertain. The sequencing sample was made of peripheral blood. The TCR comes from a woman younger than 35 with acute or convalescent COVID-19. The CDR3 sequence: CASSPLSGEQFF. CDR3 sequence (DNA): TGTGCCAGCAGTCCTCTGAGTGGTGAGCAGTTCTTC.